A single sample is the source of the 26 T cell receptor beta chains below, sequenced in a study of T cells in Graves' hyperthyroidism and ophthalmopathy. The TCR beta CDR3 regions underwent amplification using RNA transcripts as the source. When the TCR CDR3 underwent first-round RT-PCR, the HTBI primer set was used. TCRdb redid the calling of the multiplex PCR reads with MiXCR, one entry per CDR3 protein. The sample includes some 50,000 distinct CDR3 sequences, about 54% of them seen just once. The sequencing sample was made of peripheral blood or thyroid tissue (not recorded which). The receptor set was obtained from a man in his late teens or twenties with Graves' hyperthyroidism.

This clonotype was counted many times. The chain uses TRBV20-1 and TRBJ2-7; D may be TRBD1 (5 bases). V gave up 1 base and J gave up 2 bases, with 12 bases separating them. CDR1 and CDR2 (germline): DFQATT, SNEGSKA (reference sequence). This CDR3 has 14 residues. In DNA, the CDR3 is TGCAGTGCTAGAGGGGGCAGGGCCGCCTACGAGCAGTACTTC. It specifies CSARGGRAAYEQYF.

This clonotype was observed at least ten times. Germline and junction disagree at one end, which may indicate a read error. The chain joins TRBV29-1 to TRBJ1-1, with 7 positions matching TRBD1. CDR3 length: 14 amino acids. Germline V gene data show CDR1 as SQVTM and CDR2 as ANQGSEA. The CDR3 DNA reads TGCAGCGTTAAAGACAGGGTGAAGATCACTGAAGCTTTCTTT. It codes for CSVKDRVKITEAFF.

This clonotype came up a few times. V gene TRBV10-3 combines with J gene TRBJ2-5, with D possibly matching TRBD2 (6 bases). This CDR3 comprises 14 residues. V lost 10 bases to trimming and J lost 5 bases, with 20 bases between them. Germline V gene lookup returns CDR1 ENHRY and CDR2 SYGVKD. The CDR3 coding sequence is TGTGCCACCAAAGGAGGAGGGGTGCGGGAGACCCAGTACTTC. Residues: CATKGGGVRETQYF.

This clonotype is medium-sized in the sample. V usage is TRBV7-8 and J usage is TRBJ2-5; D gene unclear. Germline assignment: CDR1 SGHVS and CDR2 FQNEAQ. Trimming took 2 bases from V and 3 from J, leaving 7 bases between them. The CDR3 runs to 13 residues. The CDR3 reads CASSLTQEETQYF. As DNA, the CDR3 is TGTGCCAGCAGCTTAACCCAGGAAGAGACCCAGTACTTC. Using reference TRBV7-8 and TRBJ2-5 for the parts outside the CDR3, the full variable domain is GAGVSQSPRYKVAKRGQDVALRCDPISGHVSLFWYQQALGQGPEFLTYFQNEAQLDKSGLPSDRFFAERPEGSVSTLKIQRTQQEDSAVYLCASSLTQEETQYFGPGTRLLVL.

The CDR3 here is CSVGGREQYF. CDR3 DNA: TGCAGCGTTGGCGGTCGCGAGCAGTACTTC. The chain has TRBV29-1 and TRBJ2-7; D gene unclear. Trimming shortened V by 4 bases and J by 6 bases, and 7 bases separated the two germline ends. The germline CDR1 and CDR2 sequences are SQVTM and ANQGSEA. CDR3 size: 10 residues.

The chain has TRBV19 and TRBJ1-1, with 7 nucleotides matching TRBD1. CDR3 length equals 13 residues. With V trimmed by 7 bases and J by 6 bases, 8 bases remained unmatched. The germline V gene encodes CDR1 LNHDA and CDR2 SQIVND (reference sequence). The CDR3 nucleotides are TGTGCCAGTACCGTCGACAGGGAGGCTGAAGCTTTCTTT. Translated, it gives CASTVDREAEAFF.

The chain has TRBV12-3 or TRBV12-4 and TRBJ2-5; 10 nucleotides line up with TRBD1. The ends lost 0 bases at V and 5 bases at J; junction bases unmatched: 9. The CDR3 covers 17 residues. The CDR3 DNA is TGTGCCAGCAGTTTAGCCGGACAGGGGGTTCTCGGGGAGACCCAGTACTTC. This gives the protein CASSLAGQGVLGETQYF.

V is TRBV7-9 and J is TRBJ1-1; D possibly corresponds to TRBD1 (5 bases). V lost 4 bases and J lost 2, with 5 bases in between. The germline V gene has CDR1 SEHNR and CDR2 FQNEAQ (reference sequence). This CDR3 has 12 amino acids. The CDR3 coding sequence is TGTGCCAGCAGCTGGGACAACACTGAAGCTTTCTTT. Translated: CASSWDNTEAFF.

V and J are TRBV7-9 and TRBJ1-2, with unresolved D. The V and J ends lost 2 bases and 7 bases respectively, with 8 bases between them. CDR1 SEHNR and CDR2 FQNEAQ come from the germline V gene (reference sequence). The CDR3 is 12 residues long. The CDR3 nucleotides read TGTGCCAGCAGCTTACCGGATGCTGGCTACACCTTC. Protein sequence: CASSLPDAGYTF.

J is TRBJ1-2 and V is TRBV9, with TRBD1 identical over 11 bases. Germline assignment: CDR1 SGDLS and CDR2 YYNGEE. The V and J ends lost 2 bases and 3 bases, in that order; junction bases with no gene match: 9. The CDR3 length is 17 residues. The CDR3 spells CASSVGTGGGRDYGYTF. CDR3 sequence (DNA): TGTGCCAGCAGCGTGGGGACAGGGGGAGGGCGGGACTATGGCTACACCTTC.

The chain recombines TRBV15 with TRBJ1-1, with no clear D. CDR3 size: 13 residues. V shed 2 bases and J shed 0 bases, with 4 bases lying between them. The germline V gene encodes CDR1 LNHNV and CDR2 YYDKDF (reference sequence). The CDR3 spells CATSRHLNTEAFF. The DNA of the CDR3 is TGTGCCACCAGCAGACACCTGAACACTGAAGCTTTCTTT.

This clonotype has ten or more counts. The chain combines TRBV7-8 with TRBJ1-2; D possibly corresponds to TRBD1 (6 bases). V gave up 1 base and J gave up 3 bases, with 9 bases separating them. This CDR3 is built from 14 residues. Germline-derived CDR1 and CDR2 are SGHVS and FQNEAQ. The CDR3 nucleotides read TGTGCCAGCAGCTTAGATGGGGGCTACTATGGCTACACCTTC. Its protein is CASSLDGGYYGYTF.

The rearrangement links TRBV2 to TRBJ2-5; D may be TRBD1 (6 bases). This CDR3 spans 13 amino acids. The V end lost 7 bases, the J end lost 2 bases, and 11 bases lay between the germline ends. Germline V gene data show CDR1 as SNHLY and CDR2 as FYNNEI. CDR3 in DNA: TGTGCCAGCATTAGGGGGAGTCAAGAGACCCAGTACTTC. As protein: CASIRGSQETQYF.

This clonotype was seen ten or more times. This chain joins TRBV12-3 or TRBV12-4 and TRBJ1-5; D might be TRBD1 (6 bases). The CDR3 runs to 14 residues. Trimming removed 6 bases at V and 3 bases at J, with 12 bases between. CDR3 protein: CASSRDRYNQPQHF. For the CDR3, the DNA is TGTGCCAGCAGCCGCGACAGGTACAATCAGCCCCAGCATTTT.

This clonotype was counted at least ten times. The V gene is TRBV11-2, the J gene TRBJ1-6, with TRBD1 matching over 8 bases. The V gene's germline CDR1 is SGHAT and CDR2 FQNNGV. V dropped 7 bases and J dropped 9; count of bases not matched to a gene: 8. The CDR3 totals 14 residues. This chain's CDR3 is CASTPGQAFSPLHF. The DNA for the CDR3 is TGTGCCAGCACTCCGGGACAGGCATTTTCACCCCTCCACTTT.

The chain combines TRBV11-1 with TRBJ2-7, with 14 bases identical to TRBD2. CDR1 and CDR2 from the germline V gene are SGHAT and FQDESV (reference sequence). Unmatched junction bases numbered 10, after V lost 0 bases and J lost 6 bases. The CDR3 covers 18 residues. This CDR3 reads CASSLASGTSGRLSEQYF. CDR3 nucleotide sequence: TGTGCCAGCAGCTTAGCGAGCGGGACTAGCGGGAGATTAAGCGAGCAGTACTTC.

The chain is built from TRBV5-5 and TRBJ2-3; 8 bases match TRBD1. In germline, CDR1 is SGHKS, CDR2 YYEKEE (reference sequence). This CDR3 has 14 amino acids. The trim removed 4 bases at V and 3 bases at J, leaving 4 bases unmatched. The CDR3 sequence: CASSVDRATDTQYF. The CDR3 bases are TGTGCCAGCAGCGTGGACAGGGCGACAGATACGCAGTATTTT.

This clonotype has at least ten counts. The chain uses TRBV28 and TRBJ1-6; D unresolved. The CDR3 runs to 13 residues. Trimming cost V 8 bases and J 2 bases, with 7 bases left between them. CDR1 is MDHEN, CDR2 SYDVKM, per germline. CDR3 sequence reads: CASHEPYNSPLHF. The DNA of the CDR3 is TGTGCCAGCCACGAGCCCTATAATTCACCCCTCCACTTT. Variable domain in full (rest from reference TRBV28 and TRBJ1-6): DVKVTQSSRYLVKRTGEKVFLECVQDMDHENMFWYRQDPGLGLRLIYFSYDVKMKEKGDIPEGYSVSREKKERFSLILESASTNQTSMYLCASHEPYNSPLHFGNGTRLTVT.

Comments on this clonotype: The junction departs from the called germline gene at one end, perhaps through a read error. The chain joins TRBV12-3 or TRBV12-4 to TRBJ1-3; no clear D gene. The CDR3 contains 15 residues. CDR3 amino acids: CASTAQAFSGNTIYF. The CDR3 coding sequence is TGCGCCAGCACGGCGCAGGCTTTCTCTGGAAACACCATATATTTT.

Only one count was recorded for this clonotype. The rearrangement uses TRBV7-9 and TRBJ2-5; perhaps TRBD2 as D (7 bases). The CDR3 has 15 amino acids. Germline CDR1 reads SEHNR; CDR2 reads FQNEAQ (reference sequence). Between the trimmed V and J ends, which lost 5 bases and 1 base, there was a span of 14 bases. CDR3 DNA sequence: TGTGCCAGCAGCCCGAGGGGGGGGGTCCAAGAGACCCAGTACTTC. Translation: CASSPRGGVQETQYF.

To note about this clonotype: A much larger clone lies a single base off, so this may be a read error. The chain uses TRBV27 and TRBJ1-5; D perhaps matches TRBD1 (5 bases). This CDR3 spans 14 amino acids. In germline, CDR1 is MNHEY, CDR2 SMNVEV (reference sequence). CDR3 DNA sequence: TGTGCCAGCAGGACAGACTTTAGCAATCAGTCCCAGCATTTT. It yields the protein CASRTDFSNQSQHF.

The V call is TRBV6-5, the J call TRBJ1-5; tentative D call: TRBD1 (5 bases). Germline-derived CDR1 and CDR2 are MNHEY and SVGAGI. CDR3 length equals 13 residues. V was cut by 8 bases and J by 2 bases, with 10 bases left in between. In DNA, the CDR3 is TGTGCCAGCGTGGGGGTTGGCAATCAGCCCCAGCATTTT. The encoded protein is CASVGVGNQPQHF.

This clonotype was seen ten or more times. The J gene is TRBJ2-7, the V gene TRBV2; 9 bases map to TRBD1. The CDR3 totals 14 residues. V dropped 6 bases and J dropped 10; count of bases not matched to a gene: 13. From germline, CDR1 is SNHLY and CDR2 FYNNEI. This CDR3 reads CASSAKRQGQGQYF. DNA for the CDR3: TGTGCCAGCAGCGCGAAGCGACAGGGACAGGGTCAGTACTTC.

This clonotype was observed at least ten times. CDR3 sequence (DNA): TGTGCCAGCAGTTTACTAGCGACAGATACGCAGTATTTT. Its protein product is CASSLLATDTQYF. The chain carries TRBV6-2 or TRBV6-3 and TRBJ2-3; 7 positions agree with TRBD2. With 4 bases clipped from V and 3 bases from J, the junction kept 1 base outside the gene matches. The CDR3 is made up of 13 amino acids. Germline assignment: CDR1 MNHEY and CDR2 SVGEGT.

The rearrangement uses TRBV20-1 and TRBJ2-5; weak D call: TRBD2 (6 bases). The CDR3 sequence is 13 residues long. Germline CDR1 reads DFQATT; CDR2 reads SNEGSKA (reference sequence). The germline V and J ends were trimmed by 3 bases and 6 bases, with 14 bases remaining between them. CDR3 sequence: CSARPTSSQTQYF. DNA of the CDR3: TGCAGTGCTAGGCCGACTAGTTCACAGACCCAGTACTTC.

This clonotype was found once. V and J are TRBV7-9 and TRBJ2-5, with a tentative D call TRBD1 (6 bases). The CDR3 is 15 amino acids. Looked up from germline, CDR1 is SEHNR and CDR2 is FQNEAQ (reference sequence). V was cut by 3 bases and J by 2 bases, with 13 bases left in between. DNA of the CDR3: TGTGCCAGCAGCTTTGGTACAGGGTGGCAAGAGACCCAGTACTTC. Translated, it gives CASSFGTGWQETQYF.